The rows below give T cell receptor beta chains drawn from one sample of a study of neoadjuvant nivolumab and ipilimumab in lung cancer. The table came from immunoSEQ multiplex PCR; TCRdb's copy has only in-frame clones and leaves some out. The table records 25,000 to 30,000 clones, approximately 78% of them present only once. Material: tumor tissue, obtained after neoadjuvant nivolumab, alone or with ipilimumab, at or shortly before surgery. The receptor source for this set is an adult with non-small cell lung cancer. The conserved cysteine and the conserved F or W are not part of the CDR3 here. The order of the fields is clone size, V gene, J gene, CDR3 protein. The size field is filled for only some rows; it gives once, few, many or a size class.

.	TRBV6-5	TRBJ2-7	ASSWTALASYEQY
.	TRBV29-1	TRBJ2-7	SVVTGEQY
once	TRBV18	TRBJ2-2	ASSSYRESGELF
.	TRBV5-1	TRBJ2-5	ASSNEGWVETQY
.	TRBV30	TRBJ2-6	AWSQRPANVLT
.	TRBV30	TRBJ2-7	AWSVGLGDEQY
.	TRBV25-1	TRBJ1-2	ASSEGRVRYYGYT
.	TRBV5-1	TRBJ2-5	ASSLATGGSQETQY
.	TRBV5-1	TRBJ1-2	ASSGSGQGVYYGYT
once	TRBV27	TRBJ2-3	ASSWGLVRGTDTQY
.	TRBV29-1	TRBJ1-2	SVKPQGADYGYT